This T cell receptor (beta chain) came from a study of blood T cells in healthy people across ages. Investigators took about 9.2 milliliters of peripheral blood from every donor. Per sample, no less than 6 micrograms of total RNA were extracted. Trimming left V 7 bases short and J 13 bases short, with 17 bases between. The CDR3 is made up of 11 amino acids. The germline V gene encodes CDR1 SQVTM and CDR2 ANQGSEA. It was with a sample-barcoded 5' primer and a J-beta primer mix that a second PCR of about 7 to 12 cycles was run. MiXCR was run by TCRdb on the 5' RACE reads, yielding one entry per CDR3 protein. Here the sample spans about 1,600,000 distinct CDR3 sequences, roughly 40% being singletons.

The receptor's source is a woman under 30 in good health. The chain employs TRBV29-1 and TRBJ2-1; D is ambiguous. The sample consisted of blood. CDR3 DNA: TGCAGCGAAACGCAGGATGAGACCCAGTTCTTC. It translates to CSETQDETQFF.